This passage covers 16 T cell receptor beta chains from one sample sequenced in a study of spatial heterogeneity in lung cancer. TCRdb called the 5' RACE reads again in MiXCR, with one record for every CDR3 protein. The sample has under 8,000 distinct CDR3 sequences; 4.5% to 6.5% are singletons. Time point indicated: sample taken at primary tumor resection. Whole RNA came from tumor, nontumor lung or frozen PBMC and was sequenced without being sorted. This specimen was normal lung tissue next to the tumor, taken at surgery. The receptors were sampled from a female donor with early-stage non-small cell lung cancer.

By sample fraction, this clonotype is medium-sized. The size of this beta chain means little, since it is a stray read in a library made for alpha chains. The chain uses TRBV4-2 and TRBJ2-7; D is possibly TRBD2 (6 bases). The CDR3 extends over 15 amino acids. Germline CDR1 and CDR2: LGHNA and YNFKEQ. V was pared by 3 bases and J by 2 bases, with 14 bases between. The CDR3 nucleotides read TGTGCCAGCAGCCACCAGACCGGGACTGCCTACGAGCAGTACTTC. It yields the protein CASSHQTGTAYEQYF.

This clonotype is categorized as medium-sized (0.01 to 0.1%). A library made for alpha chains picked up this beta chain off target, so its size means little. This chain links TRBV28 with TRBJ2-7; TRBD2 matches 7 bases. The germline gives CDR1 MDHEN, CDR2 SYDVKM. The V gene end was trimmed by 0 bases and the J gene end by 0 bases; junction bases not matched to a gene: 2. The CDR3 runs 15 residues. The DNA for the CDR3 is TGTGCCAGCAGTTTATGGGGCGGGAGCTCCTACGAGCAGTACTTC. Protein product: CASSLWGGSSYEQYF.

At least ten counts were recorded for this clonotype. This beta chain came through as a stray read in a library set up for alpha chains, and its size says little. The J gene is TRBJ2-7, the V gene TRBV7-9; D possibly corresponds to TRBD1 (6 bases). V was cut by 5 bases and J by 5 bases, with 19 bases left in between. CDR1 is SEHNR, CDR2 FQNEAQ, per germline (reference sequence). The CDR3 has 15 residues. The CDR3 region is CASSPDRSSGDEQYF. In DNA, the CDR3 is TGTGCCAGCAGCCCCGACAGGTCTAGTGGCGACGAGCAGTACTTC.

This clonotype has just a few counts. The library was built for alpha chains, so this beta chain is an off-target read and its size means little. This chain connects TRBV12-5 to TRBJ2-7; maybe TRBD2 (5 bases). V gave up 5 bases and J gave up 6 bases, with 23 bases separating them. In germline, CDR1 is LGHNT, CDR2 FRNRAP. The CDR3 totals 16 residues. The CDR3 sequence: CASGTGGLPRPGEQYF. DNA of the CDR3: TGTGCTAGTGGTACGGGCGGACTCCCTCGGCCGGGCGAGCAGTACTTC.

This clonotype came up many times. For a library built for alpha chains, this beta chain is a stray read; little rests on its size. The V gene is TRBV4-1, the J gene TRBJ2-5, with 8 bases identical to TRBD2. This CDR3 has 14 amino acids. The V and J ends lost 5 bases and 6 bases, in that order; junction bases with no gene match: 8. Looked up from germline, CDR1 is MGHRA and CDR2 is YSYEKL. As DNA, the CDR3 is TGCGCCAGCAGCATAGGGACTAGTGAAAAGACCCAGTACTTC. Translated, it gives CASSIGTSEKTQYF.

This clonotype is judged medium-sized. The size of this beta chain means little, since it is a stray read in a library made for alpha chains. The V and J genes are TRBV2 and TRBJ2-3; D not certain. Germline V gene sequence: CDR1 SNHLY, CDR2 FYNNEI. The CDR3 loop spans 13 amino acids. V shed 4 bases and J shed 4 bases, with 9 bases lying between them. CDR3: CASSALESDTQYF. CDR3 nucleotides: TGTGCCAGCAGTGCTTTGGAATCAGATACGCAGTATTTT.

This clonotype rates as medium-sized. As an off-target read in a library built for alpha chains, this beta chain has a frequency of little significance. V is TRBV11-3 and J is TRBJ2-3, with D unclear. The CDR3 runs 13 residues. Germline CDR1 is SGHNT and CDR2 is YENEEA. V shed 5 bases and J shed 6 bases, with 12 bases lying between them. CDR3 sequence: CASSEDSRDTQYF. CDR3 sequence (DNA): TGTGCCAGCAGCGAAGACTCCCGGGATACGCAGTATTTT.

This clonotype was picked up a small number of times. This beta chain is an off-target read within a library intended for alpha chains, so its frequency means little. The V call is TRBV7-6, the J call TRBJ2-1, with 10 nucleotides matching TRBD2. Germline lookup yields CDR1 SGHVS and CDR2 FNYEAQ. Losses at the gene ends were 5 bases for V and 1 base for J; bases not matched to a gene: 2. The CDR3 covers 15 residues. The CDR3 DNA reads TGTGCCAGCAGCATACTAGCGGGGTCCTACAATGAGCAGTTCTTC. Its translation: CASSILAGSYNEQFF.

The sample holds many counts of this clonotype. Found in a library prepared for alpha chains, this beta chain is an off-target read, and its abundance has little meaning. This chain links TRBV28 with TRBJ1-5; 8 positions agree with TRBD1. V was pared by 6 bases and J by 5 bases, with 9 bases of the junction left unmatched. The CDR3 is 15 residues long. Germline-derived CDR1 and CDR2 are MDHEN and SYDVKM. The CDR3 sequence: CASRPQGAGYQPQHF. The CDR3 nucleotides are TGTGCCAGCAGACCTCAGGGGGCAGGTTATCAGCCCCAGCATTTT. Full variable domain (rest looked up from reference TRBV28 and TRBJ1-5): DVKVTQSSRYLVKRTGEKVFLECVQDMDHENMFWYRQDPGLGLRLIYFSYDVKMKEKGDIPEGYSVSREKKERFSLILESASTNQTSMYLCASRPQGAGYQPQHFGDGTRLSIL.

This clonotype was picked up many times. Within a library made for alpha chains, this beta chain is off target, and its count is uninformative. This rearrangement joins TRBV28 to TRBJ2-4; D gene ambiguous. Trimming shortened V by 2 bases and J by 0 bases, and 5 bases separated the two germline ends. Germline V gives CDR1 MDHEN, CDR2 SYDVKM. The CDR3 loop spans 14 amino acids. The CDR3 bases are TGTGCCAGCAGTTTAGGGGAAGCCAAAAACATTCAGTACTTC. Translating gives CASSLGEAKNIQYF.

This clonotype has a count of ten or more. This beta chain slipped into a library made for alpha chains as a stray read, so its size is not meaningful. This chain joins TRBV28 and TRBJ1-1, with 11 bases lining up with TRBD1. Trimming removed 4 bases from V and 2 bases from J; junction bases left unmatched: 0. Germline CDR1 and CDR2: MDHEN and SYDVKM. The CDR3 has 14 residues. In nucleotides, the CDR3 is TGTGCCAGCAGTTGGACAGGGGGCAACACTGAAGCTTTCTTT. Translation gives CASSWTGGNTEAFF.

This clonotype was seen ten or more times. In a library made to pick up alpha chains, this beta chain is a stray read with a size that means little. The V and J genes are TRBV27 and TRBJ2-3; 8 bases match TRBD1. From germline, CDR1 is MNHEY and CDR2 SMNVEV (reference sequence). V lost 5 bases and J lost 2; bases outside the gene matches: 3. This CDR3 region has 14 residues. The CDR3 loop reads CASSPDRATDTQYF. The CDR3 coding sequence is TGTGCCAGCAGTCCGGACAGGGCCACAGATACGCAGTATTTT.

About this clonotype itself: The germline gene is not matched at one end of the junction; a read error may be the cause. The library was prepared for alpha chains; this beta chain is a stray read, so its frequency means little. The rearrangement joins TRBV5-1 to TRBJ1-1, with a possible D match to TRBD1 (6 bases). CDR3 length: 14 amino acids. Germline CDR1 is SGHRS and CDR2 is YFSETQ. The CDR3 here is CTSSLGTPNTEAFF. The CDR3, as DNA: TGCACCAGCAGCTTAGGGACACCGAACACTGAAGCTTTCTTT.

By share, this clonotype ranks as medium-sized (0.01 to 0.1%). With the library built for alpha chains, this beta chain is off target and its frequency is not meaningful. The rearrangement joins TRBV5-1 to TRBJ1-1, with D tentatively TRBD1 (6 bases). Germline V CDR1 and CDR2: SGHRS, YFSETQ. Trimming shortened V by 3 bases and J by 3 bases, and 12 bases separated the two germline ends. The CDR3 has 14 residues. The CDR3 DNA is TGCGCCAGCAGCTCTGGACAGCAGTACACTGAAGCTTTCTTT. It is translated as CASSSGQQYTEAFF.

This clonotype was seen many times. This beta chain turned up in a library designed for alpha chains; as an off-target read, its abundance says little. CDR3 in DNA: TGTGCCAGTAGTATTGGACAGGGATTTGAAAAACTGTTTTTT. This translates into CASSIGQGFEKLFF. The chain links TRBV19 to TRBJ1-4; 8 bases match TRBD1. The CDR3 runs to 14 residues. Germline lookup yields CDR1 LNHDA and CDR2 SQIVND (reference sequence). The ends lost 3 bases at V and 7 bases at J; junction bases unmatched: 4.

This clonotype is medium-sized within its sample. This beta chain lies outside the target of a library built for alpha chains; its clone size means little. The rearrangement uses TRBV10-3 and TRBJ2-2, with D possibly TRBD1 on 5 matching bases. Germline lookup yields CDR1 ENHRY and CDR2 SYGVKD. With 2 bases removed from V and 3 bases from J, the gap between germline ends came to 10 bases. CDR3 length equals 15 residues. As DNA, the CDR3 is TGTGCCATCAGTGAGGAGAAGGGGTACACCGGGGAGCTGTTTTTT. Amino acid sequence: CAISEEKGYTGELFF.